This T cell receptor beta chain was obtained from a study of blood T cell repertoires in COVID-19. The wider study: Spain, Italy and the United States supplied samples that represented acute and convalescent COVID-19. PBMCs, B-cell-depleted T cells, or T cells were the source of the cDNA or gDNA that made up the material.

CDR1 is GTSNPN, CDR2 SVGIG, per germline (reference sequence). The CDR3 spans 18 residues. The junction had 11 bases not matched to a gene; V was cut back by 0 bases and J by 6 bases. Authors' processing steps: Nucleated cell number was recorded as an estimate derived from reference gene primer amplification. Clones were read by immunoSEQ multiplex PCR, and TCRdb kept only the in-frame ones, dropping some. D and trimming come from the DNA, and the V and J calls and clone size come from that table. The table lists roughly 280,000 clones, approximately 82% of them singletons. Sequences were obtained from peripheral blood. The chain carries TRBV30 and TRBJ1-6; 10 positions agree with TRBD1. This TCR came from a man in his sixties who had recovered from COVID-19. CDR3 nucleotides: TGTGCCTGGAGTGTATGGACAGGGGGAATCTCGGGTAATTCACCCCTCCACTTT. Its protein is CAWSVWTGGISGNSPLHF. Full variable domain (remainder filled in from reference TRBV30 and TRBJ1-6): SQTIHQWPATLVQPVGSPLSLECTVEGTSNPNLYWYRQAAGRGLQLLFYSVGIGQISSEVPQNLSASRPQDRQFILSSKKLLLSDSGFYLCAWSVWTGGISGNSPLHFGNGTRLTVT.